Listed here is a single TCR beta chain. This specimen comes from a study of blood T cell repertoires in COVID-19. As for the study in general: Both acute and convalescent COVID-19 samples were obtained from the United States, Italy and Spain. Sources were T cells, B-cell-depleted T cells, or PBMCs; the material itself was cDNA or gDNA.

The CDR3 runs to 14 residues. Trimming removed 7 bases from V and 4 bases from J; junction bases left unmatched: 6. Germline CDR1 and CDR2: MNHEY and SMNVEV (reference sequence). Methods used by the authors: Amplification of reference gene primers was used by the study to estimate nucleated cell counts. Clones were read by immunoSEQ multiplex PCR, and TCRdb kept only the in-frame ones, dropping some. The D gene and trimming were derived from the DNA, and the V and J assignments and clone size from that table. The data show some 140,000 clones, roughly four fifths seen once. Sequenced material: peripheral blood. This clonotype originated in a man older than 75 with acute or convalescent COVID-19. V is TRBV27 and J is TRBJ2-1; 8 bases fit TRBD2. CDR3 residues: CASKSGGLYNEQFF. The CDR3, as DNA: TGTGCCAGCAAGAGCGGGGGTCTTTACAATGAGCAGTTCTTC.